This T cell receptor beta chain was retrieved from a study of T cells in Graves' hyperthyroidism and ophthalmopathy. Study findings and constraints: Prediction of ophthalmopathy progression came a median around 6.5 months pre-onset.

Germline V gives CDR1 DFQATT, CDR2 SNEGSKA (reference sequence). This CDR3 is built from 15 residues. V dropped 5 bases and J dropped 4; count of bases not matched to a gene: 12. Regions amplified from RNA transcripts were the TCR beta CDR3 regions. TCR CDR3 underwent first-round RT-PCR with the HTBI primer set. TCRdb itself ran the multiplex PCR reads through MiXCR, one entry per CDR3 protein. The data contain about 500,000 distinct CDR3 sequences, roughly 45% of them seen just once; the ten biggest clones take up around two fifths. Patients with uncontrolled infections, other autoimmune diseases, pregnancy or lactation were excluded. Together with thyroid ultrasound, orbital computed tomography, serum thyroxine and TRAb, clinical symptoms were used for diagnoses. Comments on this clonotype: Its antigen is unknown.

The sample was peripheral blood or thyroid tissue (not recorded which). This sequence originates from an adult woman with Graves' disease, either hyperthyroidism or ophthalmopathy (not recorded which). The chain combines TRBV20-1 with TRBJ2-5; 8 bases agree with TRBD2. The CDR3 reads CSAGPLGSGRETQYF. DNA of the CDR3: TGCAGTGCTGGCCCCCTGGGGAGCGGGAGAGAGACCCAGTACTTC.